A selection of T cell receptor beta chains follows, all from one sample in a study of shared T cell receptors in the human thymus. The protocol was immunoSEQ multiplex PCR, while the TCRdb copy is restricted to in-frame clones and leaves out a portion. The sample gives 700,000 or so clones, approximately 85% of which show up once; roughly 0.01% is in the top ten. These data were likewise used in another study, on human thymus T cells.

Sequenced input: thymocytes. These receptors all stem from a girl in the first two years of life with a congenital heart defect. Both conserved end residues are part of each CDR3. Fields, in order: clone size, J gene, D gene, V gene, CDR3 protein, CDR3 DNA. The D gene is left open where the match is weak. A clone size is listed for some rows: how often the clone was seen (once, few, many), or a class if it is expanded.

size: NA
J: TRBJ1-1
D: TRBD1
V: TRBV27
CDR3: CASSKDRGSGTEAFF
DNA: TGTGCCAGCAGTAAGGACAGGGGTTCGGGCACTGAAGCTTTCTTT

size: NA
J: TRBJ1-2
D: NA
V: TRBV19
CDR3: CASSMGDLAHGYTF
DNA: TGTGCCAGTAGTATGGGGGACTTGGCCCATGGCTACACCTTC

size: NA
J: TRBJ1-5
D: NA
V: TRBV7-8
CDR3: CASSLGKHGIANQPQHF
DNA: TGTGCCAGCAGCTTAGGGAAACACGGGATCGCCAATCAGCCCCAGCATTTT

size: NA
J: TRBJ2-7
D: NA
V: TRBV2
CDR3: CASSVQTSSYEQYF
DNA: TGTGCCAGCAGTGTCCAAACTAGCTCCTACGAGCAGTACTTC

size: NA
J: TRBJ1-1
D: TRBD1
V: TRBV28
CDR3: CASRAVRQGRTEAFF
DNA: TGTGCCAGCAGGGCGGTTAGACAGGGAAGGACTGAAGCTTTCTTT

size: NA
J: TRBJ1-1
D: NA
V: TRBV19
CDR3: CASSFGRDKNRDSTEAFF
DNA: TGTGCCAGTAGCTTTGGTCGGGACAAAAATAGGGATAGCACTGAAGCTTTCTTT

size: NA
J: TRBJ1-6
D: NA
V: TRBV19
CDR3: CASSTELGDSPLHF
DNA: TGTGCCAGTAGTACAGAACTGGGCGATTCACCCCTCCACTTT

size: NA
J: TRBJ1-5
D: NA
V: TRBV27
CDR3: CASSLVAGSNQPQHF
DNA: TGTGCCAGCAGTTTAGTGGCAGGAAGCAATCAGCCCCAGCATTTT

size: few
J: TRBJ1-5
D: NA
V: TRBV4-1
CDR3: CASSVTINQPQHF
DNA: TGCGCCAGCAGCGTGACAATCAATCAGCCCCAGCATTTT

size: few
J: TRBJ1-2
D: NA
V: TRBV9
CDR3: CASSPMRTAYGYTF
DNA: TGTGCCAGCAGCCCGATGAGGACAGCCTATGGCTACACCTTC

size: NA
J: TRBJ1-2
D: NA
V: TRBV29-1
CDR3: CSVRDEGCNYGYTF
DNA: TGCAGCGTCCGGGATGAGGGTTGTAACTATGGCTACACCTTC

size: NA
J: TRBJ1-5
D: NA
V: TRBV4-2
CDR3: CASSFEQGVGQPQHF
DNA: TGTGCCAGCAGCTTCGAACAGGGTGTGGGTCAGCCCCAGCATTTT

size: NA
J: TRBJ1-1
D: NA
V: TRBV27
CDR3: CASIGRDTEAFF
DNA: TGTGCCAGCATCGGGAGAGACACTGAAGCTTTCTTT

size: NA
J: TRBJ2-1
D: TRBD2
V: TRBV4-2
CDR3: CASSQDTPSGAASSSYNEQFF
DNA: TGTGCCAGCAGCCAAGATACGCCTAGCGGGGCGGCCTCCAGCTCCTACAATGAGCAGTTCTTC

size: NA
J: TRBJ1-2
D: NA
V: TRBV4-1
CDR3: CASSQDPFGPAQPRRQHYGYTF
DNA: TGCGCCAGCAGCCAAGACCCTTTCGGACCCGCCCAGCCAAGGCGACAGCACTATGGCTACACCTTC

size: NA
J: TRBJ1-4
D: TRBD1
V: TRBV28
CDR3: CASSLDRATNEKLFF
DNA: TGTGCCAGCAGCCTAGACAGGGCAACTAATGAAAAACTGTTTTTT

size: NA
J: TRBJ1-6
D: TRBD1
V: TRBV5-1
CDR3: CASSSKRPIAGQGSPLHF
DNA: TGCGCCAGCAGCTCCAAACGACCCATAGCGGGACAGGGGTCACCCCTCCACTTT

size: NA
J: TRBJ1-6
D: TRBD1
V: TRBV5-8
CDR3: CASSGGEDRESYNSPLHF
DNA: TGTGCCAGCAGCGGAGGAGAGGACAGGGAGTCCTATAATTCACCCCTCCACTTT

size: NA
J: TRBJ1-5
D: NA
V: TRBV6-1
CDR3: CASSEPSSRDNSNQPQHF
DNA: TGTGCCAGCAGTGAACCGAGTTCCAGGGATAATAGCAATCAGCCCCAGCATTTT

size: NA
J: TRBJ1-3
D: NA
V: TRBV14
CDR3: CASSQDPPRTGNTIYF
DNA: TGTGCCAGCAGCCAAGATCCCCCGAGGACTGGAAACACCATATATTTT

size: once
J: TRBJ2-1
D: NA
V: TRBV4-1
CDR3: CASSQDSETYNEQFF
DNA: TGCGCCAGCAGCCAGGACAGTGAGACCTACAATGAGCAGTTCTTC

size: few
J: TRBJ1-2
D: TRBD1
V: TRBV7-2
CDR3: CASSARTGAEGYTF
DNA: TGTGCCAGCAGCGCCCGGACAGGAGCTGAGGGCTACACCTTC

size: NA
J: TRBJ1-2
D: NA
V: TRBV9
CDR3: CASSVDPQEATCRNGYTF
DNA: TGTGCCAGCAGCGTAGATCCCCAAGAGGCCACCTGCCGAAATGGCTACACCTTC

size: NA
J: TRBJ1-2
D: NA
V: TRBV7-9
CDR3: CASSPPFDRRGYTF
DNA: TGTGCCAGCAGCCCACCTTTCGACAGGCGCGGCTACACCTTC

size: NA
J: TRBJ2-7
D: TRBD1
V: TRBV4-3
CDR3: CASSQVQGVGFEQYF
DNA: TGCGCCAGCAGCCAAGTTCAGGGGGTTGGTTTCGAGCAGTACTTC

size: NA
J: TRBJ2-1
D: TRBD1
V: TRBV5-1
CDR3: CASSTIGTAYNEQFF
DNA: TGCGCCAGCAGCACCATCGGGACAGCATACAATGAGCAGTTCTTC

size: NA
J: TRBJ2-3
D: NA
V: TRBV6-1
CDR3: CASSQTERANTQYF
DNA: TGTGCCAGCAGCCAAACCGAGCGAGCCAATACGCAGTATTTT

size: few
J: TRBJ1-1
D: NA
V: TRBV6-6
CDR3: CASSPRLNTEAFF
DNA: TGTGCCAGCAGCCCCAGGCTGAACACTGAAGCTTTCTTT

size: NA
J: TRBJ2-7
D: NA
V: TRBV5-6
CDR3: CASSFRTRRAQSSYEQYF
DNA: TGTGCCAGCAGCTTCAGGACTCGACGAGCGCAGAGCTCCTACGAGCAGTACTTC

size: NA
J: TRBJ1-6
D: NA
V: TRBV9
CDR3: CASRDSSYNSPLHF
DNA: TGTGCCAGCAGAGACAGCTCCTATAATTCACCCCTCCACTTT

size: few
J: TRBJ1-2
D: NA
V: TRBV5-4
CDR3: CASSMTGPNYGYTF
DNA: TGTGCCAGCAGCATGACAGGACCTAACTATGGCTACACCTTC

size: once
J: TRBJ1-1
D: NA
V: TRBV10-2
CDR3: CASSDTSGTEAFF
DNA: TGCGCCAGCAGTGATACTAGTGGGACTGAAGCTTTCTTT

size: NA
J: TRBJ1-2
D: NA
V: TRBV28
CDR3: CASSLLVTSCYGYTF
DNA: TGTGCCAGCAGTTTATTGGTAACTTCGTGCTATGGCTACACCTTC

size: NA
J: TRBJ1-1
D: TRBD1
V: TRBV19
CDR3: CASQTGGTEAFF
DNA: TGTGCCAGCCAAACAGGGGGGACTGAAGCTTTCTTT

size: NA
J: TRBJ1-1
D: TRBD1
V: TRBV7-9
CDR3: CASSRGQMNTEAFF
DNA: TGTGCCAGCAGTCGGGGACAGATGAACACTGAAGCTTTCTTT

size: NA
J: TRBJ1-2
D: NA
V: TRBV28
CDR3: CASSLPCGTDPPPYGYTF
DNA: TGTGCCAGCAGTCTACCTTGCGGGACGGATCCACCTCCCTATGGCTACACCTTC

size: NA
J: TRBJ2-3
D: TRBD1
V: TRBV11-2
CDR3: CASSRPTGVATDTQYF
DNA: TGTGCCAGCAGCCGACCGACAGGGGTTGCCACAGATACGCAGTATTTT

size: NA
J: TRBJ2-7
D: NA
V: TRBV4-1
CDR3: CASSQGREPKGEQYF
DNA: TGCGCCAGCAGCCAAGGGCGGGAACCCAAGGGCGAGCAGTACTTC

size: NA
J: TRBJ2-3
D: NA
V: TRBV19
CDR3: CASSLGAITDTQYF
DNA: TGTGCCAGTAGCCTGGGGGCTATTACAGATACGCAGTATTTT

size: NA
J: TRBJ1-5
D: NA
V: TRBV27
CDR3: CASSPDESNQPQHF
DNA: TGTGCCAGCAGTCCCGATGAGAGCAATCAGCCCCAGCATTTT

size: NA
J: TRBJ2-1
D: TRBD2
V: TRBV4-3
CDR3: CASSHSSGGATNEQFF
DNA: TGCGCCAGCAGCCATTCCAGCGGGGGGGCCACCAATGAGCAGTTCTTC

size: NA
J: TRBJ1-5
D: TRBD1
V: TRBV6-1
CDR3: CASSEEDRYSNQPQHF
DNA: TGTGCCAGCAGTGAAGAGGACAGGTATAGCAATCAGCCCCAGCATTTT

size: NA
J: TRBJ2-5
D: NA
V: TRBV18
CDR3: CASSPPVMREQETQYF
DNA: TGTGCCAGCTCACCACCGGTTATGAGGGAACAAGAGACCCAGTACTTC

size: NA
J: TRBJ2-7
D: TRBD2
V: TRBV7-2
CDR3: CASSLGSGSHEQYF
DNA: TGTGCCAGCAGCTTAGGGAGCGGGAGCCACGAGCAGTACTTC

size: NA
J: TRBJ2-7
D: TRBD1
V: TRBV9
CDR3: CASSLTGTGEQYF
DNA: TGTGCCAGCAGCTTAACAGGGACAGGCGAGCAGTACTTC

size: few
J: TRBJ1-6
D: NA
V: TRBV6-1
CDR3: CASSVGRSQHYNSPLHF
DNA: TGTGCCAGCAGTGTCGGTCGATCTCAACACTATAATTCCCCCCTCCACTTT

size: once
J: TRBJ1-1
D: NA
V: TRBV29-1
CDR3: CSVEVQGESNTEAFF
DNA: TGCAGCGTTGAAGTACAAGGGGAATCGAACACTGAAGCTTTCTTT

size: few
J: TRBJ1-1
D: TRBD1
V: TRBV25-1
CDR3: CASSGPEGANTEAFF
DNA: TGTGCCAGCAGTGGTCCGGAGGGGGCGAACACTGAAGCTTTCTTT

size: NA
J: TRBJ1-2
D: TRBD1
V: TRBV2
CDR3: CASSEKTLIGTGGDRRYGYTF
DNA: TGTGCCAGCAGTGAAAAAACCTTGATAGGGACAGGGGGTGATCGTAGGTATGGCTACACCTTC

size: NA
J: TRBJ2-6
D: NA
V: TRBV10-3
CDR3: CASRVSILSGANVLTF
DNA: TGTGCCAGCAGGGTCTCTATTCTCTCTGGGGCCAACGTCCTGACTTTC

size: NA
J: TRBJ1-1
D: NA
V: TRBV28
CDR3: CASSLCVRDLDTEAFF
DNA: TGTGCCAGCAGTTTATGCGTCAGGGATCTGGACACTGAAGCTTTCTTT

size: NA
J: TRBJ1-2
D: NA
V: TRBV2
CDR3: CASSSPTDNYGYTF
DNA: TGTGCCAGCAGTTCCCCGACAGATAACTATGGCTACACCTTC

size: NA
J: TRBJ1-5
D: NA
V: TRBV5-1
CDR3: CASSLAGRGEQPQHF
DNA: TGCGCCAGCAGCTTGGCAGGGAGGGGCGAACAGCCCCAGCATTTT

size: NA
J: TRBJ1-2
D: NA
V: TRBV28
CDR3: CASSLGGAGFWGYTF
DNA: TGTGCCAGCAGTTTAGGCGGAGCAGGGTTCTGGGGCTACACCTTC